This TCR beta chain appears in the sequencing data of a study of siplizumab effects on memory and regulatory T cells. General observations from the study: Mappable CD4+ clones that were alloreactive averaged approximately 69% Treg-derived with siplizumab versus approximately 29% in controls. Both greater diversity than memory cells and a major contribution to the alloresponse seemed to characterize naive T cells. Neither a naive nor a memory phenotype was assignable to roughly 75-97% of proliferating CD4+ or CD8+ clones.

The CDR3 totals 11 residues. V was clipped by 3 bases and J by 6 bases, with 6 bases between them. Germline V gene data show CDR1 as MGHRA and CDR2 as YSYEKL. Assay: immunoSEQ multiplex PCR; the TCRdb copy retains only in-frame clones and omits some. This sample yields approximately 52,000 clones, of which about 97% are seen a single time; 0.64% belongs to the top ten. Note on this clone: What it binds is unknown.

Specimen: naive CD4+ T cells sorted from blood. This chain uses TRBV4-1 with TRBJ2-7, with D unclear. The receptor was isolated from a human donor in good health. CDR3 DNA sequence: TGCGCCAGCAGCCAGGGTTTCGAGCAGTACTTC. Amino acid sequence: CASSQGFEQYF.